This TCR beta chain was found in a study of T cells in Graves' hyperthyroidism and ophthalmopathy. V dropped 4 bases and J dropped 4; count of bases not matched to a gene: 3. There are 14 residues in the CDR3. Germline V gene sequence: CDR1 SEHNR, CDR2 FQNEAQ (reference sequence). Using RNA transcripts as the source, TCR beta CDR3 regions were amplified. First-round RT-PCR with HTBI primers amplified the TCR CDR3 region. MiXCR, applied by TCRdb to the multiplex PCR reads, yields one record per CDR3 protein. The sample has 600,000 or so distinct CDR3 sequences, about 45% seen once. Patients aged 18 to 65 with hyperthyroidism were newly diagnosed, with duration under 2 months.

The gene calls are TRBV7-9 and TRBJ1-5, with 8 bases aligning to TRBD1. The TCR comes from a woman aged 18-29 years with Graves' hyperthyroidism. Sequencing used peripheral blood or thyroid tissue (not recorded which). CDR3 loop: CASSYGTGNQPQHF. The CDR3 DNA follows: TGTGCCAGCAGCTATGGGACAGGAAATCAGCCCCAGCATTTT.